The 32 T cell receptor beta chains below come from one sample, sequenced in a study of tumor-infiltrating lymphocytes in localized non-small cell lung cancer. Measured with immunoSEQ multiplex PCR; TCRdb has only the in-frame clones, and not every one. Seen here are roughly 16,000 clones, around 80% observed once, and the top ten hold 4.9%. Sequencing input: lung tumor tissue. All receptors come from a human donor with non-small cell lung cancer.

This clone was seen just once. V and J are TRBV15 and TRBJ1-5; the D gene is possibly TRBD1 (6 bases). Germline V lookup: CDR1 LNHNV, CDR2 YYDKDF (reference sequence). The CDR3 runs 17 residues. The V and J ends lost 3 bases and 0 bases respectively, with 15 bases between them. This CDR3 is CATSSFPGHHSNQPQHF. DNA of the CDR3: TGTGCCACCAGCAGTTTCCCGGGACACCATAGCAATCAGCCCCAGCATTTT.

This rearrangement joins TRBV7-2 to TRBJ2-7, with unresolved D. V shed 1 base and J shed 9 bases, with 13 bases lying between them. The CDR3 sequence is 13 residues long. Germline CDR1 is SGHTA and CDR2 is FQGNSA. The CDR3 DNA reads TGTGCCAGCAGCTTAGTAGGCGCAGATGGGCAGTACTTC. Amino acid sequence: CASSLVGADGQYF.

The chain joins TRBV6-1 to TRBJ2-5; 9 bases are shared with TRBD2. The CDR3 runs to 13 residues. J was trimmed by 5 bases and V by 7 bases; bases with no gene match: 5. The germline gives CDR1 MNHNS, CDR2 SASEGT. The chain's CDR3 is CASIYSGGETQYF. Here the CDR3 DNA reads TGTGCCAGCATTTATAGCGGGGGTGAGACCCAGTACTTC.

The genes are TRBV18 and TRBJ2-3, with 13 bases aligning to TRBD2. CDR3 size: 15 residues. Looked up from germline, CDR1 is KGHSH and CDR2 is LQKENI. V shed 6 bases and J 3 bases; nucleotides not matched to a gene: 3. CDR3 residues: CASSATSGRTDTQYF. CDR3 sequence (DNA): TGTGCCAGCTCGGCGACTAGCGGGAGGACAGATACGCAGTATTTT. The full variable domain, rest sourced from reference TRBV18 and TRBJ2-3, is NAGVMQNPRHLVRRRGQEARLRCSPMKGHSHVYWYRQLPEEGLKFMVYLQKENIIDESGMPKERFSAEFPKEGPSILRIQQVVRGDSAAYFCASSATSGRTDTQYFGPGTRLTVL.

The chain recombines TRBV5-8 with TRBJ1-1, with D unresolved. This CDR3 region has 13 residues. The germline V gene has CDR1 SGHTS and CDR2 YDEGEE. V was cut by 1 base and J by 1 base, with 5 bases left in between. CDR3 DNA sequence: TGTGCCAGCAGCTTGATCCCGAACACTGAAGCTTTCTTT. Its protein is CASSLIPNTEAFF.

This clone was detected a few times. This chain links TRBV7-2 with TRBJ2-5; possible D gene TRBD2, 5 bases. Per germline, CDR1 SGHTA and CDR2 FQGNSA. V lost 5 bases and J lost 0, with 13 bases in between. The CDR3 has 15 residues. The CDR3: CASSPEGRYQETQYF. The CDR3 DNA reads TGTGCCAGCAGCCCCGAGGGTCGGTACCAAGAGACCCAGTACTTC.

The CDR3 DNA follows: TGCGCCAGCTCCTGGGGGGGTAATTCACCCCTCCACTTT. Translated, it gives CASSWGGNSPLHF. This chain links TRBV5-1 with TRBJ1-6, with a tentative D call TRBD1 (5 bases). Germline CDR1 and CDR2: SGHRS and YFSETQ. The CDR3 is made up of 13 amino acids. Trimming removed 7 bases from V and 6 bases from J, with 11 bases in between.

CDR3 DNA: TGTGCCACCAGCAGTGGACAGGGGTTGACCTACGAGCAGTACTTC. Translated: CATSSGQGLTYEQYF. V and J are TRBV15 and TRBJ2-7; 9 positions agree with TRBD1. V gave up 3 bases and J gave up 2 bases; unmatched junction bases: 5. This CDR3 contains 15 residues. The V gene's germline CDR1 is LNHNV and CDR2 YYDKDF (reference sequence). The whole variable domain, remainder taken from reference TRBV15 and TRBJ2-7, is DAMVIQNPRYQVTQFGKPVTLSCSQTLNHNVMYWYQQKSSQAPKLLFHYYDKDFNNEADTPDNFQSRRPNTSFCFLDIRSPGLGDTAMYLCATSSGQGLTYEQYFGPGTRLTVT.

V is TRBV5-4 and J is TRBJ2-2; 8 nucleotides align to TRBD1. The V gene end was trimmed by 6 bases and the J gene end by 5 bases; junction bases not matched to a gene: 12. The CDR3 length is 16 residues. The germline CDR1 and CDR2 sequences are SGHNT and YYREEE (reference sequence). The chain's CDR3 is CASNDRGRGETGELFF. CDR3 coding DNA: TGTGCCAGCAACGACAGGGGAAGAGGGGAAACCGGGGAGCTGTTTTTT.

The chain links TRBV5-6 to TRBJ2-7; weak D call: TRBD1 (6 bases). CDR3 length: 14 residues. The V and J ends lost 3 bases and 4 bases respectively, with 14 bases between them. Looked up from germline, CDR1 is SGHDT and CDR2 is YYEEEE. CDR3 sequence: CASSSPGHHYEQYF. For the CDR3, the DNA is TGTGCCAGCAGCTCCCCGGGACACCATTACGAGCAGTACTTC. The complete variable domain, with remaining parts taken from reference TRBV5-6 and TRBJ2-7, reads DAGVTQSPTHLIKTRGQQVTLRCSPKSGHDTVSWYQQALGQGPQFIFQYYEEEERQRGNFPDRFSGHQFPNYSSELNVNALLLGDSALYLCASSSPGHHYEQYFGPGTRLTVT.

The V and J genes are TRBV5-8 and TRBJ2-3, with TRBD1 identical over 8 bases. The germline V gene has CDR1 SGHTS and CDR2 YDEGEE. The ends lost 3 bases at V and 4 bases at J; junction bases unmatched: 4. CDR3 length: 14 amino acids. The CDR3 spells CASSSGQGADTQYF. CDR3 nucleotide sequence: TGTGCCAGCAGCTCCGGACAGGGCGCAGATACGCAGTATTTT.

This clone was seen a handful of times. The chain employs TRBV10-2 and TRBJ2-6; the D is unclear. V was shortened by 6 bases and J by 4 bases, with 10 bases between the two germline ends. The germline gives CDR1 WSHSY, CDR2 SAAADI. CDR3 length: 14 amino acids. The CDR3 reads CASSRVAGANVLTF. The CDR3 DNA sequence: TGCGCCAGCAGCCGCGTCGCCGGGGCCAACGTCCTGACTTTC.

This clone was counted once. The V call is TRBV5-5, the J call TRBJ1-4; D possibly corresponds to TRBD1 (5 bases). Trimming cost V 2 bases and J 4 bases, with 12 bases left between them. In germline, CDR1 is SGHKS, CDR2 YYEKEE (reference sequence). The CDR3 totals 15 residues. CDR3 nucleotides: TGTGCCAGCAGCTTCCCCAGGGCAGATAATGAAAAACTGTTTTTT. It translates to CASSFPRADNEKLFF. The entire variable domain, with the rest obtained from reference TRBV5-5 and TRBJ1-4, is as follows: DAGVTQSPTHLIKTRGQQVTLRCSPISGHKSVSWYQQVLGQGPQFIFQYYEKEERGRGNFPDRFSARQFPNYSSELNVNALLLGDSALYLCASSFPRADNEKLFFGSGTQLSVL.

CDR3 region: CASSQPGQGTYNEQFF. As DNA, the CDR3 is TGCGCCAGCAGTCAACCCGGACAGGGGACCTACAATGAGCAGTTCTTC. The chain employs TRBV23-1 and TRBJ2-1, with TRBD1 matching over 9 bases. TRBV23-1 is recorded as an ORF, its role being uncertain. CDR3 length: 16 amino acids. V was clipped by 2 bases and J by 2 bases; unmatched bases: 4.

This chain uses TRBV5-6 with TRBJ2-3; D possibly corresponds to TRBD2 (6 bases). CDR1 and CDR2 (germline): SGHDT, YYEEEE. V lost 0 bases, J lost 5 bases, and 13 bases lay in between. This CDR3 contains 15 residues. The CDR3 coding sequence is TGTGCCAGCAGCTTGGTTAGCGGTGGAGTAGATACGCAGTATTTT. Amino acid sequence: CASSLVSGGVDTQYF. The full variable domain, its missing parts supplied by reference TRBV5-6 and TRBJ2-3, is DAGVTQSPTHLIKTRGQQVTLRCSPKSGHDTVSWYQQALGQGPQFIFQYYEEEERQRGNFPDRFSGHQFPNYSSELNVNALLLGDSALYLCASSLVSGGVDTQYFGPGTRLTVL.

This clone turned up a few times. The chain's CDR3 is CASIEGLRNTEAFF. The CDR3 DNA sequence: TGTGCCAGTATAGAGGGATTGAGGAACACTGAAGCTTTCTTT. The rearrangement uses TRBV19 and TRBJ1-1, with D uncertain. The germline V gene encodes CDR1 LNHDA and CDR2 SQIVND (reference sequence). V gave up 7 bases and J gave up 1 base, with 13 bases separating them. The CDR3 runs 14 residues.

The V and J genes are TRBV4-2 and TRBJ1-4; the D is unclear. CDR3 length: 17 amino acids. Trimming took off 3 bases at V and 2 bases at J, with 16 bases between the two ends. The germline CDR1 and CDR2 sequences are LGHNA and YNFKEQ. CDR3 in amino acids: CASSQAPRRQTNEKLFF. Written as DNA, the CDR3 is TGTGCCAGCAGCCAGGCGCCACGTAGGCAGACTAATGAAAAACTGTTTTTT.

The chain employs TRBV7-7 and TRBJ2-2, with 10 nucleotides matching TRBD1. This CDR3 comprises 15 residues. The V segment lost 4 bases and the J segment 5 bases; nucleotides outside the gene matches: 4. Germline lookup yields CDR1 SSHAT and CDR2 FNYEAQ (reference sequence). CDR3 coding DNA: TGTGCCAGCAGCTCTGACAGGGGGCGGACCGGGGAGCTGTTTTTT. Its protein product is CASSSDRGRTGELFF.

This sequence joins TRBV7-6 and TRBJ1-1, with D possibly matching TRBD1 (6 bases). This CDR3 has 13 residues. The germline V gene has CDR1 SGHVS and CDR2 FNYEAQ. Trimming pared 4 bases from V and 4 bases from J, leaving 10 bases between. The CDR3 loop reads CASSWARGTEAFF. CDR3 nucleotide sequence: TGTGCCAGCAGCTGGGCCAGGGGCACTGAAGCTTTCTTT.

J is TRBJ2-7 and V is TRBV27; 10 bases line up with TRBD2. Germline CDR1 and CDR2: MNHEY and SMNVEV (reference sequence). This CDR3 contains 16 residues. V was clipped by 5 bases and J by 3 bases; unmatched bases: 10. CDR3 sequence (DNA): TGTGCCAGCAGTCCGCAGGCAGCTAGCGGGAGCTACGAGCAGTACTTC. Translated, it gives CASSPQAASGSYEQYF.

V gene TRBV5-5 combines with J gene TRBJ2-7, with TRBD2 identical over 9 bases. The junction had 12 bases not matched to a gene; V was cut back by 5 bases and J by 3 bases. Germline CDR1 is SGHKS and CDR2 is YYEKEE (reference sequence). This CDR3 region has 16 residues. CDR3 coding DNA: TGTGCCAGCAGACCGCGACTAGCGGAAACCTTCTACGAGCAGTACTTC. This sequence encodes CASRPRLAETFYEQYF.

This sequence joins TRBV4-3 and TRBJ2-1, with D tentatively TRBD2 (5 bases). This CDR3 contains 14 residues. Germline CDR1 LGHNA, CDR2 YSLEER. Trimming cost V 3 bases and J 4 bases, with 10 bases left between them. In nucleotides, the CDR3 is TGCGCCAGCAGCCAGGGTAGCGCTTACAATGAGCAGTTCTTC. As protein: CASSQGSAYNEQFF.

The V call is TRBV7-9, the J call TRBJ2-7, with D maybe TRBD2 (6 bases). The CDR3 sequence is 17 residues long. The V gene's germline CDR1 is SEHNR and CDR2 FQNEAQ (reference sequence). Trimming left V 0 bases short and J 2 bases short, with 17 bases between. The CDR3 nucleotides are TGTGCCAGCAGCTTAGCGGCAGGCCCCGCGGGGCCCTACGAGCAGTACTTC. Encoded protein: CASSLAAGPAGPYEQYF.

The chain joins TRBV6-5 to TRBJ1-5; the D is unclear. The CDR3 is 15 amino acids. Trimming took 5 bases from V and 6 from J, leaving 17 bases between them. The germline CDR1 and CDR2 sequences are MNHEY and SVGAGI. The CDR3 bases are TGTGCCAGCAGTCCAGTTACCCCGAGGTTTCAGCCCCAGCATTTT. Its protein product is CASSPVTPRFQPQHF.

The chain links TRBV7-8 to TRBJ1-1; possibly TRBD1 for D (5 bases). Germline V CDR1 and CDR2: SGHVS, FQNEAQ. V was pared by 5 bases and J by 8 bases, with 27 bases between. This CDR3 region has 17 residues. The CDR3 nucleotides are TGTGCCAGCAGCCCGCCGGGGAGCAGGGCGGGTTTGGTAGAAGCTTTCTTT. Translating gives CASSPPGSRAGLVEAFF.

Only a few counts were recorded for this clone. This rearrangement joins TRBV29-1 to TRBJ2-3; D uncertain. The CDR3 consists of 9 residues. Germline CDR1 is SQVTM and CDR2 is ANQGSEA. V lost 6 bases and J lost 6, with 4 bases in between. DNA for the CDR3: TGCAGCGTGGGGGATACGCAGTATTTT. Encoded protein: CSVGDTQYF.

This clone was picked up a small number of times. J is TRBJ2-2 and V is TRBV5-6; no reliable D call. In germline, CDR1 is SGHDT, CDR2 YYEEEE. V shed 1 base and J shed 4 bases, with 2 bases lying between them. The CDR3 runs to 12 residues. CDR3 DNA: TGTGCCAGCAGCTTGATCACCGGGGAGCTGTTTTTT. It specifies CASSLITGELFF.

The chain combines TRBV30 with TRBJ1-1; TRBD1 might be the D (5 bases). Germline assignment: CDR1 GTSNPN and CDR2 SVGIG (reference sequence). Between the trimmed V and J ends, which lost 3 bases and 1 base, there was a span of 6 bases. This CDR3 has 12 amino acids. The CDR3 DNA reads TGTGCCTGGAGAGGACAGAACACTGAAGCTTTCTTT. Its translation is CAWRGQNTEAFF.

This clone was detected once. The chain couples TRBV2 to TRBJ2-2, with a weak D call TRBD2 (5 bases). The ends were cut back, 5 bases at V and 3 bases at J, with 10 bases in the middle. Germline V lookup: CDR1 SNHLY, CDR2 FYNNEI. The CDR3 runs to 14 residues. The CDR3 bases are TGTGCCAGCAGTAACCAGAGGGACACCGGGGAGCTGTTTTTT. This codes for CASSNQRDTGELFF.

The CDR3 sequence is CASSPGQGSTDTQYF. DNA for the CDR3: TGTGCCAGCAGCCCCGGACAGGGGAGCACAGATACGCAGTATTTT. V and J are TRBV7-2 and TRBJ2-3; 9 bases line up with TRBD1. V was pared by 5 bases and J by 0 bases, with 3 bases of the junction left unmatched. Per germline, CDR1 SGHTA and CDR2 FQGNSA. This CDR3 region has 15 residues.

The chain employs TRBV27 and TRBJ1-1; TRBD1 matches 11 bases. The CDR3 is made up of 16 amino acids. Germline lookup yields CDR1 MNHEY and CDR2 SMNVEV (reference sequence). The junction had 11 bases not matched to a gene; V was cut back by 5 bases and J by 6 bases. The CDR3 nucleotides are TGTGCCAGCAGTCGAAGGGACAGGGGGTTTCTATCTGAAGCTTTCTTT. Its protein product is CASSRRDRGFLSEAFF.

V usage is TRBV21-1 and J usage is TRBJ1-4; the table's D call, TRBD1, was not checked against the DNA. TRBV21-1 is marked as a pseudogene. The CDR3 spans 14 residues. CDR3 sequence reads: CASSRQGAVEKLFF. CDR3 nucleotides: TGTGCCAGCAGCAGACAGGGGGCGGTTGAAAAACTGTTTTTT.